This record concerns one T cell receptor (beta chain) sequence. The J segment lost 4 bases and the V segment lost 4 bases, leaving 13 bases of the junction unmatched. This CDR3 comprises 17 residues. In germline, CDR1 is MNHNS, CDR2 SASEGT. The table came from immunoSEQ multiplex PCR; TCRdb's copy has only in-frame clones and leaves some out. The repertoire consists of 130,000 to 150,000 clones, with 85% to 90% occurring once and the leading ten covering approximately 2.4%. The data belong to a study of blood T cell repertoires in COVID-19. Study at large: T cells, B-cell-depleted T cells, or PBMCs provided the cDNA or gDNA that served as material.

The material sequenced was peripheral blood. The chain employs TRBV6-1 and TRBJ2-1, with 7 bases that match TRBD1. This receptor was identified in a human donor in a cohort sampled during active COVID-19. For the CDR3, the DNA is TGTGCCAGCAGTGGCGGACAGGCACTCGTTCGTTACAATGAGCAGTTCTTC. It encodes CASSGGQALVRYNEQFF.